This entry lists 32 T cell receptor beta chains sequenced from one sample in a study of T cell responses to AZD1222 COVID-19 vaccine. TCRdb's copy holds only in-frame clones and misses some; the assay was immunoSEQ multiplex PCR. This table holds 110,000 or so clones, under 95% found once. The sample consisted of peripheral blood, taken on day 0 of AZD1222 vaccination. These TCRs come from an adult in good health.

J is TRBJ2-7 and V is TRBV5-8; perhaps TRBD2 as D (6 bases). V lost 4 bases and J 2 bases, leaving 13 bases between the germline ends. The CDR3 is made up of 14 amino acids. Germline CDR1 is SGHTS and CDR2 is YDEGEE. The CDR3 loop reads CASSRRAGTYEQYF. Here the CDR3 DNA reads TGTGCCAGCAGCCGGCGGGCGGGGACCTACGAGCAGTACTTC.

The chain couples TRBV27 to TRBJ1-2, with TRBD1 identical over 7 bases. This CDR3 has 12 residues. Per germline, CDR1 MNHEY and CDR2 SMNVEV (reference sequence). Trimming removed 5 bases from V and 5 bases from J; junction bases left unmatched: 2. The DNA of the CDR3 is TGTGCCAGCAGTCAACAGGGGTATGGCTACACCTTC. Translation: CASSQQGYGYTF.

The chain has TRBV21-1 and TRBJ1-1. TRBV21-1 is designated a pseudogene. The CDR3 has 16 residues. The CDR3 here is CASSKVCGEQENEAFF. The CDR3, as DNA: TGTGCCAGCAGCAAAGTCTGCGGGGAACAGGAAAATGAAGCTTTCTTT.

As DNA, the CDR3 is TGCGCCAGCAGCCTCGCATGGGATTTAGTTGGCTATGGCTACACCTTC. As protein: CASSLAWDLVGYGYTF. The gene calls are TRBV4-1 and TRBJ1-2; no reliable D call. V lost 4 bases and J lost 4, with 19 bases in between. This CDR3 is 16 amino acids long. Germline V gene data show CDR1 as MGHRA and CDR2 as YSYEKL.

The chain has TRBV19 and TRBJ2-2; no clear D. CDR1 LNHDA and CDR2 SQIVND come from the germline V gene (reference sequence). Trimming stripped 3 bases from V and 1 base from J, with 12 bases between. CDR3 length: 16 residues. The chain's CDR3 is CASSILRSLNTGELFF. The CDR3 nucleotides read TGTGCCAGTAGTATCCTCAGAAGCTTGAACACCGGGGAGCTGTTTTTT.

The rearrangement links TRBV7-9 to TRBJ1-5; possibly TRBD1 for D (6 bases). Germline loops: CDR1 SEHNR, CDR2 FQNEAQ (reference sequence). The CDR3 loop spans 13 amino acids. Trimming took off 5 bases at V and 6 bases at J, with 11 bases between the two ends. The CDR3 sequence: CASSERGGQPQHF. Written as DNA, the CDR3 is TGTGCCAGCAGCGAAAGGGGGGGTCAGCCCCAGCATTTT.

The chain joins TRBV19 to TRBJ2-2; 8 bases map to TRBD2. Germline V gene lookup returns CDR1 LNHDA and CDR2 SQIVND (reference sequence). V shed 2 bases and J 1 base; nucleotides not matched to a gene: 6. The CDR3 is made up of 17 amino acids. The CDR3: CASSIPGLVLNTGELFF. The CDR3 bases are TGTGCCAGTAGTATACCGGGACTAGTTTTGAACACCGGGGAGCTGTTTTTT. The entire variable domain, with the rest obtained from reference TRBV19 and TRBJ2-2, is as follows: DGGITQSPKYLFRKEGQNVTLSCEQNLNHDAMYWYRQDPGQGLRLIYYSQIVNDFQKGDIAEGYSVSREKKESFPLTVTSAQKNPTAFYLCASSIPGLVLNTGELFFGEGSRLTVL.

This chain uses TRBV24-1 with TRBJ2-2, with a tentative D call TRBD2 (5 bases). Trimming removed 5 bases from V and 4 bases from J, with 10 bases in between. The CDR3 has 14 residues. The germline gives CDR1 KGHDR, CDR2 SFDVKD. The CDR3 loop reads CATSGLALTGELFF. The CDR3 DNA reads TGTGCCACCAGTGGATTAGCGCTCACCGGGGAGCTGTTTTTT.

As DNA, the CDR3 is TGCGCCAGCAGCCCAGGGAACTCTGGGGCCAACGTCCTGACTTTC. This sequence encodes CASSPGNSGANVLTF. V usage is TRBV5-1 and J usage is TRBJ2-6, with D possibly TRBD1 on 5 matching bases. The CDR3 is 15 residues long. Germline values: CDR1 SGHRS, CDR2 YFSETQ. The V end was cut by 4 bases, the J end by 0 bases, with 8 bases between.

The chain employs TRBV3-1 (or the pseudogene TRBV3-2) and TRBJ1-1; tentatively, D is TRBD1 (5 bases). V was pared by 3 bases and J by 3 bases, with 14 bases between. The CDR3 sequence is 15 residues long. The germline V gene has CDR1 LGHDT and CDR2 YNNKEL (reference sequence). The CDR3 protein is CASSHHQGDYTEAFF. DNA of the CDR3: TGTGCCAGCAGCCATCACCAGGGAGACTACACTGAAGCTTTCTTT.

This clone was detected only once. The genes are TRBV6-1 and TRBJ1-2; a possible D gene is TRBD1 (6 bases). The CDR3 consists of 15 residues. Per the germline V gene, CDR1 is MNHNS and CDR2 is SASEGT. V was shortened by 6 bases and J by 3 bases, with 17 bases between the two germline ends. The CDR3 loop is CASRHGGRGDYGYTF. The CDR3 nucleotides read TGTGCCAGCAGGCACGGGGGCAGGGGTGACTATGGCTACACCTTC.

This chain connects TRBV28 to TRBJ2-1, with D perhaps matching TRBD1 or TRBD2 (5 bases each). V lost 4 bases and J 9 bases, leaving 7 bases between the germline ends. Germline assignment: CDR1 MDHEN and CDR2 SYDVKM. The CDR3 covers 11 residues. CDR3 nucleotide sequence: TGTGCCAGCAGTTCCGGGACTGAGCAGTTCTTC. Protein: CASSSGTEQFF.

The rearrangement links TRBV19 to TRBJ1-3, with D tentatively TRBD1 (6 bases). V lost 6 bases and J lost 1, with 10 bases in between. Germline loops: CDR1 LNHDA, CDR2 SQIVND (reference sequence). CDR3 length: 14 residues. The CDR3 bases are TGTGCCAGTAGACACAGGGTGTCTGGAAACACCATATATTTT. Translation gives CASRHRVSGNTIYF.

A single count supports this clone. The chain is built from TRBV6-5 and TRBJ1-1; D gene uncertain. The CDR3 runs to 14 residues. Per the germline V gene, CDR1 is MNHEY and CDR2 is SVGAGI. Trimming took 5 bases from V and 1 from J, leaving 11 bases between them. CDR3: CASSIRRQNTEAFF. The CDR3 region has the DNA TGTGCCAGCAGTATTAGGAGACAGAACACTGAAGCTTTCTTT.

The gene calls are TRBV5-1 and TRBJ2-2, with 8 bases lining up with TRBD2. This CDR3 spans 15 amino acids. Germline V gene sequence: CDR1 SGHRS, CDR2 YFSETQ. Trimming removed 0 bases from V and 7 bases from J; junction bases left unmatched: 5. The CDR3 coding sequence is TGCGCCAGCAGCTTGGGGACTAGCAAGGTCGGGGAGCTGTTTTTT. Protein: CASSLGTSKVGELFF.

The chain combines TRBV5-1 with TRBJ2-7; the match to TRBD2 covers 7 bases. V shed 4 bases and J 4 bases; nucleotides not matched to a gene: 14. The CDR3 is 16 residues long. Germline V gene sequence: CDR1 SGHRS, CDR2 YFSETQ. The CDR3 reads CASSDSPRGGRYEQYF. The CDR3 DNA reads TGCGCCAGCAGCGACAGCCCACGGGGAGGGAGGTACGAGCAGTACTTC.

The chain has TRBV12-3 or TRBV12-4 and TRBJ2-7, with D possibly called TRBD1 or TRBD2 (5 bases each). This CDR3 comprises 13 residues. V lost 4 bases, J lost 6 bases, and 13 bases lay in between. CDR3 protein: CASSSGAISEQYF. The DNA for the CDR3 is TGTGCCAGCAGTTCCGGGGCTATCTCCGAGCAGTACTTC.

The V call is TRBV10-3, the J call TRBJ2-7, with D perhaps matching TRBD1 or TRBD2 (5 bases each). This CDR3 is 11 amino acids long. CDR1 is ENHRY and CDR2 is SYGVKD in the germline V gene. The ends were cut back, 4 bases at V and 6 bases at J, with 7 bases in the middle. The CDR3 reads CAISAGSEQYF. The CDR3 DNA is TGTGCCATCAGTGCAGGGAGCGAGCAGTACTTC.

CDR3 nucleotide sequence: TGTGCCACCTCCAAGGGGGTTGCTAATGAAAAACTGTTTTTT. The encoded protein is CATSKGVANEKLFF. V gene TRBV9 combines with J gene TRBJ1-4; TRBD1 might be the D (6 bases). CDR1 and CDR2 from the germline V gene are SGDLS and YYNGEE. V lost 9 bases and J 3 bases, leaving 15 bases between the germline ends. This CDR3 comprises 14 residues. Filled out from reference TRBV9 and TRBJ1-4, the complete variable domain reads DSGVTQTPKHLITATGQRVTLRCSPRSGDLSVYWYQQSLDQGLQFLIQYYNGEERAKGNILERFSAQQFPDLHSELNLSSLELGDSALYFCATSKGVANEKLFFGSGTQLSVL.

This rearrangement joins TRBV3-1 (or the pseudogene TRBV3-2) to TRBJ1-5; tentatively, D is TRBD1 (6 bases). The CDR3 has 16 amino acids. Germline V gives CDR1 LGHDT, CDR2 YNNKEL (reference sequence). V lost 1 base, J lost 1 base, and 11 bases lay in between. The CDR3 bases are TGTGCCAGCAGCCAAGGCTGGGGGCAGAGCAATCAGCCCCAGCATTTT. Translation: CASSQGWGQSNQPQHF.

There are a few counts of this clone. The genes are TRBV11-2 and TRBJ1-1; the match to TRBD1 covers 7 bases. This CDR3 contains 13 residues. Germline CDR1 SGHAT, CDR2 FQNNGV. V gave up 2 bases and J gave up 11 bases; unmatched junction bases: 8. As DNA, the CDR3 is TGTGCCAGCAGCTTAAATGTTGGGACAGCGGCTTTCTTT. Residues: CASSLNVGTAAFF.

CDR3 coding DNA: TGTGCCAGCAGTTGGGGCACGACGACCGGGGAGCTGTTTTTT. It codes for CASSWGTTTGELFF. The chain uses TRBV2 and TRBJ2-2, with D perhaps matching TRBD1 (5 bases). CDR1 is SNHLY and CDR2 is FYNNEI in the germline V gene. V lost 5 bases, J lost 5 bases, and 12 bases lay in between. The CDR3 contains 14 residues.

This clone was found a few times. V usage is TRBV6-6 and J usage is TRBJ1-5, with D maybe TRBD1 (5 bases). CDR3 length: 15 amino acids. Germline CDR1 and CDR2: MNHNY and SVGAGI (reference sequence). The ends were cut back, 6 bases at V and 0 bases at J, with 12 bases in the middle. CDR3 sequence: CASSHSGVSNQPQHF. In DNA form, the CDR3 reads TGTGCCAGCAGCCACTCGGGGGTTAGCAATCAGCCCCAGCATTTT.

This clone has only one observation. CDR3: CASSIPVVGNEKLFF. CDR3 nucleotides: TGTGCCAGTAGTATCCCTGTCGTGGGGAATGAAAAACTGTTTTTT. V gene TRBV19 combines with J gene TRBJ1-4, with D unresolved. The CDR3 runs 15 residues. Germline CDR1 reads LNHDA; CDR2 reads SQIVND (reference sequence). Deletions cut 3 bases from V and 5 bases from J, with 13 bases between.

The genes are TRBV19 and TRBJ1-1, with no clear D. This CDR3 has 15 residues. V lost 3 bases, J lost 3 bases, and 14 bases lay in between. The germline V gene encodes CDR1 LNHDA and CDR2 SQIVND (reference sequence). The CDR3 coding sequence is TGTGCCAGTAGTATCCGGGCCCAATCGGACACTGAAGCTTTCTTT. Residues: CASSIRAQSDTEAFF.

The sample holds one count of this clone. The chain has TRBV5-1 and TRBJ1-2, with TRBD1 as a possible D gene (5 bases). Trimming left V 0 bases short and J 4 bases short, with 19 bases between. Germline V gene data show CDR1 as SGHRS and CDR2 as YFSETQ. The CDR3 length is 17 residues. The CDR3 is CASSLEAFGGTSYGYTF. CDR3 nucleotides: TGCGCCAGCAGCTTGGAGGCCTTTGGAGGGACCAGCTATGGCTACACCTTC.

The chain recombines TRBV12-5 with TRBJ2-7; D gene ambiguous. CDR1 LGHNT and CDR2 FRNRAP come from the germline V gene. The CDR3 extends over 12 amino acids. V lost 0 bases to trimming and J lost 6 bases, with 6 bases between them. The CDR3 DNA reads TGTGCTAGTGGTTTGGTAAGTCGCGAGCAGTACTTC. Protein sequence: CASGLVSREQYF.

The chain links TRBV30 to TRBJ1-1; D uncertain. Germline values: CDR1 GTSNPN, CDR2 SVGIG (reference sequence). Trimming took 0 bases from V and 9 from J, leaving 8 bases between them. The CDR3 length is 11 residues. CDR3: CAWSVLVQAFF. The CDR3 DNA reads TGTGCCTGGAGTGTACTCGTCCAAGCTTTCTTT.

V and J are TRBV27 and TRBJ1-4, with a possible D match to TRBD1 (5 bases). Germline lookup yields CDR1 MNHEY and CDR2 SMNVEV (reference sequence). This CDR3 contains 15 residues. The V gene lost 5 bases and the J gene lost 0 bases, with 10 bases spanning the gap. Here the CDR3 DNA reads TGTGCCAGCAGTCCGACAGTCACAACTAATGAAAAACTGTTTTTT. This translates into CASSPTVTTNEKLFF.

The chain employs TRBV28 and TRBJ1-2; 8 bases line up with TRBD1. J lost 5 bases, V lost 7 bases, and 9 bases had no gene match. CDR1 is MDHEN, CDR2 SYDVKM, per germline. CDR3 size: 14 residues. In DNA form, the CDR3 reads TGTGCCAGCATCAGGGGGCGGGCAACATATGGCTACACCTTC. Its translation is CASIRGRATYGYTF.

The CDR3 reads CASSQNPSAGVLDTQYF. CDR3 DNA: TGTGCCAGCAGCCAGAACCCCTCAGCGGGAGTATTAGATACGCAGTATTTT. The chain couples TRBV3-1 (or the pseudogene TRBV3-2) to TRBJ2-3; 8 bases are shared with TRBD2. Germline trimming cut 3 bases from V and 5 bases from J; bases unmatched to any gene: 13. CDR3 length equals 17 residues. CDR1 is LGHDT, CDR2 YNNKEL, per germline (reference sequence).

The chain couples TRBV4-1 to TRBJ1-5, with a possible D match to TRBD1 (5 bases). The length of the CDR3 is 16 residues. The V end lost 0 bases, the J end lost 5 bases, and 14 bases lay between the germline ends. CDR1 and CDR2 (germline): MGHRA, YSYEKL. CDR3 in amino acids: CASSQEGGDFHQPQHF. The CDR3 DNA follows: TGCGCCAGCAGCCAAGAGGGAGGGGACTTTCATCAGCCCCAGCATTTT.